The following is a TCR beta chain sequence with its context. Its antigen is unknown. The sample carries other DNA sequences with the same CDR3. This entry is derived from a study of cytomegalovirus exposure and HLA in healthy donors. Study overall: Sequencing of 150 million to 200 million T cells in an earlier analysis found 100 million to 140 million unique TCR beta sequences. Study-level findings and limits: In all likelihood, a cluster of highly shared sequence variants was a sequencing artifact. Cytomegalovirus association was assigned to more than 150 TCR beta chains. An assumption of roughly uniform sequencing depth across donors underlay the presence/absence analyses.

Germline lookup yields CDR1 SGHRS and CDR2 YFSETQ. The CDR3 is 14 amino acids. V dropped 4 bases and J dropped 3; count of bases not matched to a gene: 3. The PCR used 60 Vbeta and 13 Jbeta primers. Sequencing was performed with immunoSEQ multiplex PCR; in TCRdb, only in-frame clones are kept and a portion is missing. The table has about 150,000 clones, around 80% seen once. Material: PBMCs. The clonotype originates from a woman aged 40-49 years in good health and CMV-seropositive. The J gene is TRBJ2-1, the V gene TRBV5-1; 8 bases align to TRBD2. The CDR3 sequence is CASSLTSGYNEQFF. The CDR3 nucleotides are TGCGCCAGCAGCCTTACTAGCGGCTACAATGAGCAGTTCTTC.